This TCR beta chain was found in a study of persistence of HIV-infected CD4 T cells. On this clone itself: The antigen is not known.

This was the immunoSEQ version 4 assay in survey mode. Assay: immunoSEQ multiplex PCR; the TCRdb copy retains only in-frame clones and omits some. The data contain some 31,000 clones, approximately 85% of them singletons. Stimulation used around 10 ug/mL lysate from CMV-infected fibroblasts. Sorted nonresponding memory CD4+ T cells were CD40L-negative, CD69-negative, CD45RO-high. V lost 2 bases to trimming and J lost 0 bases, with 5 bases between them. CDR3 length: 13 residues. Germline CDR1 and CDR2: MNHEY and SMNVEV (reference sequence). The genes are TRBV27 and TRBJ2-7, with no clear D. The receptor's source is an adult man with HIV who was CMV-seropositive. The sample consisted of CD4+ T cells sorted from PBMCs after approximately 18-hour stimulation, taken from a patient who received antiretroviral therapy. This chain's CDR3 is CASSLQFSYEQYF. CDR3 sequence (DNA): TGTGCCAGCAGTTTACAGTTCTCCTACGAGCAGTACTTC.